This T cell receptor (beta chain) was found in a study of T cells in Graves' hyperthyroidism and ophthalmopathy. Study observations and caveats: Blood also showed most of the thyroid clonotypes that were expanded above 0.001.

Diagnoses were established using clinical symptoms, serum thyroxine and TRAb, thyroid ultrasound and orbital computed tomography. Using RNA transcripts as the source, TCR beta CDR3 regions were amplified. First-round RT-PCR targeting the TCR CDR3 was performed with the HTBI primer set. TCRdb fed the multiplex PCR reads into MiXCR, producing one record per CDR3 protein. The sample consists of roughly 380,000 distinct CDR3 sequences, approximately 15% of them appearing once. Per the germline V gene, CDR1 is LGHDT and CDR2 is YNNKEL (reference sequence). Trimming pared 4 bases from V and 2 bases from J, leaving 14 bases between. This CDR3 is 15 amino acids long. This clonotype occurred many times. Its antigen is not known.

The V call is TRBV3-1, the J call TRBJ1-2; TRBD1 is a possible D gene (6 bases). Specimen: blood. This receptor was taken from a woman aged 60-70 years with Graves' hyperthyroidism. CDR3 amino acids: CASSPTGFFNYGYTF. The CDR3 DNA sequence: TGTGCCAGCAGCCCTACAGGGTTCTTCAACTATGGCTACACCTTC.